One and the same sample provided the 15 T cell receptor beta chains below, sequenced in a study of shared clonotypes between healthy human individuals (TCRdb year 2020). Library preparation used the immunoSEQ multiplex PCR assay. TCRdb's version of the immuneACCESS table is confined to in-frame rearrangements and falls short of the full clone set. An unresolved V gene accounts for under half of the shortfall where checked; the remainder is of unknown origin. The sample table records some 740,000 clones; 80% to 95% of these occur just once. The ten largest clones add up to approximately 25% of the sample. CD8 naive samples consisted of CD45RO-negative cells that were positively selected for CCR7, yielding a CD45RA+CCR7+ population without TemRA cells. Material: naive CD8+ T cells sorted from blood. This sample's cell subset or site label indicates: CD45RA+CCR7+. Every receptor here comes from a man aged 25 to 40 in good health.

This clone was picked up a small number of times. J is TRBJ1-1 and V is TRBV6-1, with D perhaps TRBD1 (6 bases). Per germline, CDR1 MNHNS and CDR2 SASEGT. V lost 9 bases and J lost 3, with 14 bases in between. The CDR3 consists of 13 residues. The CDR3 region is CASPGESDTEAFF. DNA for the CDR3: TGTGCCAGTCCAGGGGAGTCCGACACTGAAGCTTTCTTT.

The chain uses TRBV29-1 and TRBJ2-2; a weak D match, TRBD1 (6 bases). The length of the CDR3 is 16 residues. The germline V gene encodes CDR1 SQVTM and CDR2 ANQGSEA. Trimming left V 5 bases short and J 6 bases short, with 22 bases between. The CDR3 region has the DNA TGCAGCGTTCTAGATTGGACAGTGGTAGCAGCCGGGGAGCTGTTTTTT. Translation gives CSVLDWTVVAAGELFF.

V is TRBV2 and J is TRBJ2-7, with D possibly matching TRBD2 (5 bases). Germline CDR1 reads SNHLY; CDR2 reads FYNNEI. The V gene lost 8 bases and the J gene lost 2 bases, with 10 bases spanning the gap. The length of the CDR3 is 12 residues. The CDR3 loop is CASSSGTYEQYF. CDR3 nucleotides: TGTGCCAGCTCCTCGGGAACCTACGAGCAGTACTTC. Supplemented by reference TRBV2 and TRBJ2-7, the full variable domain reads EPEVTQTPSHQVTQMGQEVILRCVPISNHLYFYWYRQILGQKVEFLVSFYNNEISEKSEIFDDQFSVERPDGSNFTLKIRSTKLEDSAMYFCASSSGTYEQYFGPGTRLTVT.

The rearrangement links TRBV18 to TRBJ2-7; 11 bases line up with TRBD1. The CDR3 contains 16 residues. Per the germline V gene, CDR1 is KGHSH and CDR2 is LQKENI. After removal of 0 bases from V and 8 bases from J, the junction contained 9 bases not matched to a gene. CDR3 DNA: TGTGCCAGCTCACCACCTTTCGGGGACAGGGGGACTCAGCAGTACTTC. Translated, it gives CASSPPFGDRGTQQYF.

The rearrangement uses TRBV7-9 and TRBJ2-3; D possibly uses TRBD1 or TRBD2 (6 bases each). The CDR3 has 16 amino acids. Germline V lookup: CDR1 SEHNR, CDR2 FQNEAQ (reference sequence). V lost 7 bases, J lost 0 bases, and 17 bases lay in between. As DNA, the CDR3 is TGTGCCAGCATCCCCGGGGGCGGCACTAGCACAGATACGCAGTATTTT. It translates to CASIPGGGTSTDTQYF.

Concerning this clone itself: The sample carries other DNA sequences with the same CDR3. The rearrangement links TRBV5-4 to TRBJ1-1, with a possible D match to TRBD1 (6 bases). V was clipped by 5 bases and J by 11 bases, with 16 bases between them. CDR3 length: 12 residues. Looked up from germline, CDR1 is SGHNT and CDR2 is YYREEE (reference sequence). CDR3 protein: CASSWGGPEAFF. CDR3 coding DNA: TGTGCCAGCAGTTGGGGGGGGCCAGAGGCTTTCTTT.

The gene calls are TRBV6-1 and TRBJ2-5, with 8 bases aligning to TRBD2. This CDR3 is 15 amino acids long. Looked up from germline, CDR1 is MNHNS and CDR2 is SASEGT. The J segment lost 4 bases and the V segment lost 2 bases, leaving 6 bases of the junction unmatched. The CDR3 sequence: CASSELPLAGETQYF. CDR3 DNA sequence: TGTGCCAGCAGTGAATTACCTCTAGCGGGAGAGACCCAGTACTTC.

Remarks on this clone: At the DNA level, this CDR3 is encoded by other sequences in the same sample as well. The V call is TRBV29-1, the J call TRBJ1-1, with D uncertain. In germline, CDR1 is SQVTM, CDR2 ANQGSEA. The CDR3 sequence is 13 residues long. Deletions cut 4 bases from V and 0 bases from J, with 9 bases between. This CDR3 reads CSVARGMNTEAFF. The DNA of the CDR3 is TGCAGCGTTGCGAGAGGAATGAACACTGAAGCTTTCTTT.

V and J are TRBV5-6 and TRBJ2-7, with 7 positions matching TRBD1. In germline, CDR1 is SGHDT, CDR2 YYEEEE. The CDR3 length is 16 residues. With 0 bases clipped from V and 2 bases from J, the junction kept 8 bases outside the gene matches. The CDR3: CASSLGSATGTYEQYF. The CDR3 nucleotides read TGTGCCAGCAGCTTGGGGTCTGCGACAGGGACCTACGAGCAGTACTTC.

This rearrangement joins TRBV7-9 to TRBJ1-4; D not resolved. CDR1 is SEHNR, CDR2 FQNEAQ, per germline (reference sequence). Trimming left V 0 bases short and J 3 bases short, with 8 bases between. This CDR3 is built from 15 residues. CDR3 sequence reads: CASSLAGSANEKLFF. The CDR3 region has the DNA TGTGCCAGCAGCTTAGCAGGGTCGGCTAATGAAAAACTGTTTTTT.

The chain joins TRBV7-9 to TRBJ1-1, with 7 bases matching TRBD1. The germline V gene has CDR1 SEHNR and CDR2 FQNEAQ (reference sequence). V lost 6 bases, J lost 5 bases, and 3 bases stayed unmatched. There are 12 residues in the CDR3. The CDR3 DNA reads TGTGCCAGCAGGACAGGGAGGACTGAAGCTTTCTTT. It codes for CASRTGRTEAFF. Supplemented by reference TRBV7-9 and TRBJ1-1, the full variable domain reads DTGVSQNPRHKITKRGQNVTFRCDPISEHNRLYWYRQTLGQGPEFLTYFQNEAQLEKSRLLSDRFSAERPKGSFSTLEIQRTEQGDSAMYLCASRTGRTEAFFGQGTRLTVV.

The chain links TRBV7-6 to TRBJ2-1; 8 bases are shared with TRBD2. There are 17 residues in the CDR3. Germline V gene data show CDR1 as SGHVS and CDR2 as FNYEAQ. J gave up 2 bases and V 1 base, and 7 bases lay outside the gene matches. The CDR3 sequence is CASSLVGSGSAYNEQFF. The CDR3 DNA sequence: TGTGCCAGCAGCTTAGTTGGGAGCGGGAGTGCCTACAATGAGCAGTTCTTC.

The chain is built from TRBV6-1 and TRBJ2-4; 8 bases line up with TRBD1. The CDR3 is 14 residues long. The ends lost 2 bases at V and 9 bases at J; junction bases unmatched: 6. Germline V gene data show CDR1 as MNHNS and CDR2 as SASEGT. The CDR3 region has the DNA TGTGCCAGCAGTGAAATCTACAGGGGGACCATTCAGTACTTC. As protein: CASSEIYRGTIQYF.

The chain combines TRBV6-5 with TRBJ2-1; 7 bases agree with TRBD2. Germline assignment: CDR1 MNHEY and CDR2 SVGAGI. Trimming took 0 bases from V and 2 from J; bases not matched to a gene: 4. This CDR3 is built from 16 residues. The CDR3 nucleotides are TGTGCCAGCAGTTACTCGACACTAGCGCCCTACAATGAGCAGTTCTTC. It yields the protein CASSYSTLAPYNEQFF.

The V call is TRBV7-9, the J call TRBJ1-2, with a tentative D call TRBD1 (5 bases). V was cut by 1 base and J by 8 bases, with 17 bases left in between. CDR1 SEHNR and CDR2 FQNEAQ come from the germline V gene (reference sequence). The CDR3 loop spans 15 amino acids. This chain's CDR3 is CASSLDEAWPGGYTF. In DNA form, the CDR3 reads TGTGCCAGCAGCTTAGATGAGGCATGGCCAGGGGGCTACACCTTC. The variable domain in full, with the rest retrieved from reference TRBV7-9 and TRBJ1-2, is DTGVSQNPRHKITKRGQNVTFRCDPISEHNRLYWYRQTLGQGPEFLTYFQNEAQLEKSRLLSDRFSAERPKGSFSTLEIQRTEQGDSAMYLCASSLDEAWPGGYTFGSGTRLTVV.